The rows below give T cell receptor beta chains drawn from one sample of a study of T cell repertoires in cytomegalovirus infection. One entry per CDR3 protein, called by TCRdb with MiXCR from the reads. This sample has about 360,000 distinct CDR3 sequences, with roughly 18% found just once. Sample: PBMCs. All receptors derive from a human donor in good health (CMV status not recorded). Some clones in this sample may be carry-over from other donors' samples. CDR3s include the opening cysteine and the closing phenylalanine or tryptophan. A D gene is named only where the DNA matches it firmly. Part of the rows lack a size; the others show once, few, many or a class for expanded clones.

d_call clone_size j_call v_call cdr3_aa cdr3_nt
- few TRBJ2-7 TRBV6-5 CASRSRPVPIREQYF TGTGCCAGCCGTTCCCGCCCCGTACCCATTCGAGAGCAGTACTTC
- - TRBJ1-5 TRBV20-1 CSARGGVGNQPQHF TGCAGTGCTAGAGGGGGGGTCGGCAATCAGCCCCAGCATTTT
TRBD1 - TRBJ1-1 TRBV7-9 CASSSLRRKQGANTEAFF TGTGCCAGCAGCTCACTCCGGAGGAAACAGGGGGCGAACACTGAAGCTTTCTTT
- few TRBJ2-5 TRBV7-9 CASSLSGAQETQYF TGTGCCAGCAGCTTATCCGGGGCCCAAGAGACCCAGTACTTC
- many TRBJ1-6 TRBV7-6 CASSPTGGKDNSPLHF TGTGCCAGCAGCCCTACCGGGGGGAAGGATAATTCACCCCTCCACTTT
- once TRBJ1-6 TRBV3-1 CASSHRLPDSPLHF TGTGCCAGCAGCCACAGACTTCCGGATTCACCCCTCCACTTT
- - TRBJ2-1 TRBV10-3 CAISVNDLYNEQFF TGTGCCATCAGTGTAAACGATTTATACAATGAGCAGTTCTTC
- few TRBJ1-1 TRBV4-1 CASSHPILNTEAFF TGCGCCAGCAGCCATCCCATTTTGAACACTGAAGCTTTCTTT
- - TRBJ2-3 TRBV4-1 CASSQDPLLQYF TGCGCCAGCAGCCAAGACCCGCTATTGCAGTATTTT
- few TRBJ2-5 TRBV20-1 CGSKYQETQYF TGCGGATCAAAGTACCAAGAGACCCAGTACTTC
- many TRBJ2-7 TRBV7-9 CASSPSGGTYEQYF TGTGCCAGCAGCCCCTCAGGTGGGACCTACGAGCAGTACTTC
- few TRBJ2-5 TRBV12-3/TRBV12-4 CASSLPPRAETQYF TGTGCCAGCAGTTTACCCCCCAGGGCGGAGACCCAGTACTTC
- few TRBJ1-1 TRBV27 CASSNSGANTEAFF TGTGCCAGCAGTAATTCAGGGGCGAACACTGAAGCTTTCTTT
- few TRBJ2-1 TRBV4-1 CASSQDPGVRNEQFF TGCGCCAGCAGCCAAGATCCGGGAGTACGCAATGAGCAGTTCTTC
TRBD2 many TRBJ2-1 TRBV25-1 CASARLGLGLGDEQFF TGTGCCAGCGCCAGGCTGGGACTAGGACTAGGTGATGAGCAGTTCTTC
- few TRBJ1-1 TRBV12-3/TRBV12-4 CASRGVGTEAFF TGTGCCAGCAGGGGTGTGGGAACTGAAGCTTTCTTT
- few TRBJ2-1 TRBV11-2 CASSLGALAIEQFF TGTGCCAGCAGCTTAGGGGCCTTAGCGATTGAGCAGTTCTTC
- many TRBJ2-3 TRBV12-3/TRBV12-4 CASSVGSRDTQYF TGTGCCAGCAGTGTCGGGAGTAGGGATACGCAGTATTTT
TRBD1 - TRBJ2-5 TRBV5-1 CASSYSGTEVETQYF TGCGCCAGCAGCTACTCCGGGACAGAAGTGGAGACCCAGTACTTC
TRBD2 many TRBJ2-7 TRBV7-2 CASSPPTSGTTYEQYF TGTGCCAGCAGCCCTCCGACTAGCGGCACAACCTACGAGCAGTACTTC
TRBD1 few TRBJ2-7 TRBV7-8 CASSLSTQGATYEQYF TGTGCCAGCAGCTTATCAACACAGGGGGCCACCTACGAGCAGTACTTC
- - TRBJ2-5 TRBV7-7 CASSLGPPKTQYF TGTGCCAGCAGCTTAGGCCCCCCGAAGACCCAGTACTTC
- - TRBJ2-6 TRBV19 CASSQWDPGANVLTF TGTGCCAGTAGTCAATGGGACCCTGGGGCCAACGTCCTGACTTTC
- many TRBJ1-1 TRBV6-1 CASRSTGQAEAFF TGTGCCAGCAGGTCGACAGGTCAGGCTGAAGCTTTCTTT
- - TRBJ2-3 TRBV5-8 CASSLHGSRTDTQYF TGTGCCAGCAGCTTGCACGGCAGTCGTACAGATACGCAGTATTTT
- - TRBJ2-2 TRBV10-3 CASKRERNTGELFF TGTGCCAGCAAAAGGGAAAGGAACACCGGGGAGCTGTTTTTT
- many TRBJ2-7 TRBV7-9 CASSLSNRDNEQYF TGTGCCAGCAGCTTATCAAACAGGGACAACGAGCAGTACTTC
- few TRBJ1-2 TRBV12-3/TRBV12-4 CASSLYSGYTF TGTGCCAGCAGTTTATACAGCGGCTACACCTTC
- - TRBJ2-1 TRBV7-9 CASSLGLSVDNEQFF TGTGCCAGCAGCTTAGGTTTATCCGTTGACAATGAGCAGTTCTTC
TRBD2 many TRBJ2-7 TRBV7-8 CASSLAPLTSGDNYEQYF TGTGCCAGCAGCTTAGCTCCCTTGACTAGCGGGGATAACTACGAGCAGTACTTC
- many TRBJ1-5 TRBV12-5 CASGGNQPQHF TGTGCTAGTGGTGGGAATCAGCCCCAGCATTTT
- few TRBJ1-3 TRBV29-1 CSVVSGGSGNTIYF TGCAGCGTTGTCAGTGGAGGCTCTGGAAACACCATATATTTT
TRBD2 - TRBJ2-3 TRBV28 CASSSQALAGGPTDTQYF TGTGCCAGCAGTTCACAGGCCCTAGCGGGGGGGCCGACAGATACGCAGTATTTT
TRBD1 many TRBJ1-4 TRBV12-3/TRBV12-4 CASSSRDRVREKLFF TGTGCCAGCAGTTCCCGGGACAGGGTCAGGGAAAAACTGTTTTTT
- few TRBJ1-1 TRBV6-5 CASRGRTEAFF TGTGCCAGCAGAGGTAGAACTGAAGCTTTCTTT
TRBD2 few TRBJ2-5 TRBV20-1 CSARDTSGPTETQYF TGCAGTGCTAGAGACACTAGCGGACCGACCGAGACCCAGTACTTC
TRBD2 - TRBJ2-3 TRBV4-3 CASSQSPVGAGGPDTQYF TGCGCCAGCAGCCAGTCCCCGGTTGGAGCGGGAGGGCCGGATACGCAGTATTTT
- - TRBJ1-5 TRBV20-1 CSANGRVNQPQHF TGCAGCGCAAACGGGAGGGTAAATCAGCCCCAGCATTTT
- many TRBJ2-7 TRBV7-2 CASRGRASYEQYF TGTGCCAGCAGAGGTAGGGCCTCCTACGAGCAGTACTTC
TRBD2 many TRBJ2-7 TRBV23-1 CASSQLGGGGAQYEQYF TGCGCCAGCAGTCAATTGGGTGGCGGGGGGGCCCAGTACGAGCAGTACTTC
TRBD1 many TRBJ1-2 TRBV7-2 CASSYQQGGYTF TGTGCCAGCAGTTACCAACAGGGGGGCTACACCTTC
TRBD2 many TRBJ2-3 TRBV7-2 CASSLRQRERGTDTQYF TGTGCCAGCAGCTTACGCCAGCGGGAGCGGGGGACAGATACGCAGTATTTT
TRBD1 many TRBJ2-3 TRBV7-2 CASSLRTGIDTQYF TGTGCCAGCAGCTTAAGGACAGGGATCGATACGCAGTATTTT
- - TRBJ2-1 TRBV2 CASREQRNEQFF TGTGCCAGCAGAGAGCAGCGGAATGAGCAGTTCTTC
- many TRBJ2-7 TRBV7-2 CASSRRRGSTAYEQYF TGTGCCAGCAGCCGTCGTCGGGGGAGTACCGCCTACGAGCAGTACTTC
TRBD1 few TRBJ1-1 TRBV5-4 CASSRDRDSAFF TGTGCCAGCAGCCGGGACAGGGACTCAGCTTTCTTT
- many TRBJ1-1 TRBV7-8 CASSLVVRETAYRDTEAFF TGTGCCAGCAGCTTAGTAGTACGGGAGACAGCCTATAGGGACACTGAAGCTTTCTTT
- - TRBJ2-3 TRBV18 CASSQRTDVPTDTQYF TGTGCCAGCTCACAACGAACCGACGTTCCCACAGATACGCAGTATTTT
- few TRBJ2-1 TRBV20-1 CSARGATRDYNEQFF TGCAGTGCTAGGGGGGCCACCCGGGATTACAATGAGCAGTTCTTC
- many TRBJ2-3 TRBV6-1 CASRPGVFTDTQYF TGTGCCAGCAGGCCGGGGGTCTTCACAGATACGCAGTATTTT
TRBD1 few TRBJ1-2 TRBV29-1 CSVLQGAGYGYTF TGCAGCGTGCTACAGGGGGCGGGCTATGGCTACACCTTC
- few TRBJ2-3 TRBV7-2 CASSFYLGVSTDTQYF TGTGCCAGCAGCTTTTATCTGGGGGTTAGCACAGATACGCAGTATTTT
- - TRBJ2-7 TRBV5-1 CASSLSQPVYEQYF TGCGCCAGCAGCTTGAGTCAACCTGTCTACGAGCAGTACTTC
TRBD2 - TRBJ2-2 TRBV7-2 CASSLEGTTLTGELFF TGTGCCAGCAGCTTAGAAGGGACTACACTCACCGGGGAGCTGTTTTTT
TRBD2 - TRBJ2-7 TRBV19 CASSTGTTFYEQYF TGTGCCAGTAGTACCGGGACTACCTTCTACGAGCAGTACTTC
- - TRBJ2-3 TRBV12-3/TRBV12-4 CASKWGTDTQYF TGTGCCAGCAAATGGGGGACAGATACGCAGTATTTT
TRBD1 many TRBJ2-1 TRBV7-9 CASSLGVSGQGANEQFF TGTGCCAGCAGCTTAGGAGTTTCGGGACAGGGGGCGAATGAGCAGTTCTTC
- many TRBJ2-7 TRBV7-2 CASSFSGRTYKQYF TGTGCCAGCAGCTTCTCGGGTCGGACGTACAAGCAGTACTTC
- - TRBJ2-1 TRBV2 CAIRASARQSSYNEQFF TGTGCCATACGCGCGTCCGCGCGGCAGAGCTCCTACAATGAGCAGTTCTTC